Listed below are T cell receptor beta chains from one sample, sequenced in a study of blood T cell repertoires in COVID-19. The table came from immunoSEQ multiplex PCR; TCRdb's copy has only in-frame clones and leaves some out. The table has approximately 250,000 clones, roughly 84% seen once. Sequenced input: peripheral blood. These receptors were taken from a human donor in a cohort sampled during active COVID-19. Each CDR3 is given without its conserved first and last residue. Each record gives: J gene, clone size, V gene, CDR3 protein. Size is stated for part of the rows, as once, few or many counts, or as a class when the clone is expanded.

J: TRBJ2-7; size: NA; V: TRBV19; CDR3: ASSIEPAYEQY
J: TRBJ2-7; size: NA; V: TRBV24-1; CDR3: ATSDNPSRQQY
J: TRBJ2-7; size: NA; V: TRBV29-1; CDR3: SVEDTGSTYEQY
J: TRBJ2-7; size: once; V: TRBV4-1; CDR3: ASSQETGEQY
J: TRBJ2-5; size: NA; V: TRBV2; CDR3: ASSAGVRETQY
J: TRBJ1-4; size: NA; V: TRBV5-1; CDR3: ASSLNRDRGRKLF
J: TRBJ2-2; size: NA; V: TRBV12-3/TRBV12-4; CDR3: ASQNSGAGELF
J: TRBJ1-2; size: NA; V: TRBV6-5; CDR3: ASRTGIGANYGYT
J: TRBJ1-5; size: NA; V: TRBV6-6; CDR3: ASSLGLRNQPQH
J: TRBJ1-1; size: NA; V: TRBV2; CDR3: ASKAGGATEAF
J: TRBJ2-3; size: NA; V: TRBV5-3; CDR3: ARSPSGGTDTQY
J: TRBJ2-7; size: NA; V: TRBV6-5; CDR3: ASSLSGVAGDEQY
J: TRBJ2-7; size: NA; V: TRBV4-1; CDR3: ASSLNAYEQY
J: TRBJ1-1; size: NA; V: TRBV6-2/TRBV6-3; CDR3: ASSYVFGTGIRAEAF
J: TRBJ2-7; size: NA; V: TRBV19; CDR3: ASSIGLEQY
J: TRBJ1-2; size: NA; V: TRBV5-1; CDR3: ASSMDRGNGYT
J: TRBJ2-7; size: NA; V: TRBV11-2; CDR3: ASSYTSGGIYEQY
J: TRBJ1-2; size: NA; V: TRBV27; CDR3: ASSLGRVGGYT
J: TRBJ2-2; size: NA; V: TRBV7-2; CDR3: ASSLAGGNTGELF
J: TRBJ2-7; size: NA; V: TRBV28; CDR3: ASRGTASYEQY
J: TRBJ2-5; size: NA; V: TRBV5-1; CDR3: ASSLNQGAQETQY
J: TRBJ2-5; size: NA; V: TRBV5-1; CDR3: ASSLASGSPETQY
J: TRBJ2-3; size: NA; V: TRBV4-3; CDR3: ASSSRDPLAGNTDTQY
J: TRBJ2-3; size: few; V: TRBV5-6; CDR3: ASSQTTSGITDTQY
J: TRBJ1-5; size: NA; V: TRBV6-1; CDR3: ASSEARGRGSNQPQH
J: TRBJ1-1; size: NA; V: TRBV4-1; CDR3: ASSQEGQGARGNTEAF